This is a list of T cell receptor beta chains from one sample in a study of cytomegalovirus exposure and HLA in healthy donors. Libraries were prepared by immunoSEQ multiplex PCR; TCRdb keeps only in-frame clonotypes and omits some of them. The sample has around 91,000 clones; about 94% are singletons. Sequencing input: PBMCs. The receptors were gathered from a woman aged 25 to 39 in good health and CMV-seropositive. The conserved cysteine and the conserved F or W are not part of the CDR3 here. The D gene is left open where the match is weak.

V | D | CDR3
TRBV11-2 | - | ASSFGGRVTEAF
TRBV7-6 | - | ASSLSNTQY
TRBV11-2 | - | ASSARGVIDEKLF
TRBV6-6 | - | ASNERRDQPQH
TRBV27 | - | ASSLLARNEQF
TRBV7-9 | - | ASSLSLSGNTIY
TRBV30 | TRBD1 | AWSTGQGDLGYT
TRBV23-1 | - | AKLGVYQPQH
TRBV11-3 | TRBD1 | ASSTGQGSQETQY
TRBV5-4 | TRBD2 | ASSTELAGGRNEQY
TRBV10-3 | TRBD1 | AISGNRGSSGANVLT
TRBV11-2 | - | ASSYSRGYYEQY
TRBV6-1 | TRBD2 | ASSVVAGVETQY